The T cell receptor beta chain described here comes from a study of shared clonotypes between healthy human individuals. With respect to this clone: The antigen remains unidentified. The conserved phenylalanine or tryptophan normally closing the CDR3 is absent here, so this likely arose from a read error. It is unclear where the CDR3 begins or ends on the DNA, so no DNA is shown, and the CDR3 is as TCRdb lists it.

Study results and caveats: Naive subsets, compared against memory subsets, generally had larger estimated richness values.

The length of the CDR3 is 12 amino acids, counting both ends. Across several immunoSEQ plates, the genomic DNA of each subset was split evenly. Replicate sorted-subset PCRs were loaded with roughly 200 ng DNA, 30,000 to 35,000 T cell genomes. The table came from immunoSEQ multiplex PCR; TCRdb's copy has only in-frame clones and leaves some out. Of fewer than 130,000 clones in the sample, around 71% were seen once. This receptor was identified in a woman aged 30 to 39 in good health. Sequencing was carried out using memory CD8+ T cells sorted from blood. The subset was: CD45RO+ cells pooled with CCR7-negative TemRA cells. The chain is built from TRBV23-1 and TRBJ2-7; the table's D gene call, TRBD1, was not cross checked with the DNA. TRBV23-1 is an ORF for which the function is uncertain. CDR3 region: CAIHRELLRAVL.